This T cell receptor (beta chain) is drawn from a study of neurological immune-mediated disorders. Findings and limits, study-wide: Grouping of repertoires by phylogeny put those of 18 of 34 multiple sclerosis patients into a single related-CDR3 cluster, a possible signature.

CDR3 length equals 12 residues. V was shortened by 7 bases and J by 5 bases, with 14 bases between the two germline ends. Germline CDR1 reads SQVTM; CDR2 reads ANQGSEA. In this sample, this clonotype turned up many times. What it binds is unknown. As for the cDNA, it was generated by 5'RACE with 10-nucleotide random UMIs. TCRdb reprocessed the 5' RACE reads via MiXCR and lists one record per CDR3 protein. The top ten hold approximately 1.2% of the sample, which has about 66,000 distinct CDR3 sequences, roughly 3.9% seen once. The chain carries TRBV29-1 and TRBJ2-5, with a weak D call TRBD2 (6 bases). The receptor was isolated from a man younger than 40 with multiple sclerosis. Source material: PBMCs. The CDR3 reads CSADYAAETQYF. CDR3 DNA sequence: TGCAGCGCGGACTACGCGGCGGAGACCCAGTACTTC. The entire variable domain, with the rest obtained from reference TRBV29-1 and TRBJ2-5, is as follows: SAVISQKPSRDICQRGTSLTIQCQVDSQVTMMFWYRQQPGQSLTLIATANQGSEATYESGFVIDKFPISRPNLTFSTLTVSNMSPEDSSIYLCSADYAAETQYFGPGTRLLVL.